This T cell receptor beta chain was obtained from a study of molecular identifiers for immune sequencing clone quantification. Study summary: Replicate experiments took RNA from around 20,000 or 100,000 naive CD8 cells, divided it five ways and sequenced four.

Germline V gene data show CDR1 as SGHTA and CDR2 as FQGNSA. Trimming cost V 10 bases and J 4 bases, with 14 bases left between them. The length of the CDR3 is 13 residues. General study points: Over 97% of effector molecules, but under 1% in naive cells, were held by clones with more than 20 RNA copies.

The authors gated naive CD8 T cells as CD8+CD4-CCR7+CD45RA+ for sorting. This clonotype was detected ten times or more. Its antigen remains unknown. For bulk TCR libraries, previously described methods and listed TCR primers were used. Each CDR3 protein is one row after TCRdb ran MiXCR on the PCR reads. The data contain around 470,000 distinct CDR3 sequences, about 22% of them singletons. The TCR comes from a human donor in good health. Some libraries in this study had Jurkat cell RNA spiked in. The chain combines TRBV7-2 with TRBJ1-3, with D hard to call. Material for sequencing was naive CD8+ T cells from blood, with Jurkat cell RNA spiked in. As to subset: FACS-sorted CD8+CD4-CCR7+CD45RA+ naive T cells. CDR3 coding DNA: TGTGCCAACCTCCGAAGGGAAGGAAACACCATATATTTT. It specifies CANLRREGNTIYF.